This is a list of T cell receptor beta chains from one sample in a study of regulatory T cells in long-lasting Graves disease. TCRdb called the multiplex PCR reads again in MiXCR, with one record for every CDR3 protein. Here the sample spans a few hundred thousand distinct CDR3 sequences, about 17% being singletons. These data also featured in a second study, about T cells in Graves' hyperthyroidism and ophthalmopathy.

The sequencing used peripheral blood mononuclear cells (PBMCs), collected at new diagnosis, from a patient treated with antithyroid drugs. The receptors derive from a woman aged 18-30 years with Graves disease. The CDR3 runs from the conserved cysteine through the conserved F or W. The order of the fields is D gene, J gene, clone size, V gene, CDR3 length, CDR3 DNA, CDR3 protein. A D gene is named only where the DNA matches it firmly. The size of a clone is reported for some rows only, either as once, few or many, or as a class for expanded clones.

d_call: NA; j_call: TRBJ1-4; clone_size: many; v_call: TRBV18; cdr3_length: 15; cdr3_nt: TGTGCCAGCTCCCCCGGGACTTCGGGGGTAGGGTGGCTGTTTTTT; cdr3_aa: CASSPGTSGVGWLFF
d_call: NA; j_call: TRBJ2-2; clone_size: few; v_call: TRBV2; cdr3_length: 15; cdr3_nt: TGTGCCAGCCAGCGTACCTCGGTTAATAGCGGGGAGCTGTTTTTT; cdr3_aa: CASQRTSVNSGELFF
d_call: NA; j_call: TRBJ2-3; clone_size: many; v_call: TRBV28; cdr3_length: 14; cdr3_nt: TGTGCCAGCAGATCTGGACTTCGCACAGATACGCAGTATTTT; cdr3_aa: CASRSGLRTDTQYF
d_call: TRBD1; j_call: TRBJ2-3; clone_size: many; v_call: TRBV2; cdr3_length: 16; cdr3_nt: TGTGCCAGCAGTTCACCGGGACAGGGTTACCCAGATACGCAGTATTTT; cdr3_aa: CASSSPGQGYPDTQYF
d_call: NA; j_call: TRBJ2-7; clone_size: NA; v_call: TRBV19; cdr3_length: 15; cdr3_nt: TGTGCCAGTAGTACCGGGCAGGCCCTTACCTACGAGCAGTACTTC; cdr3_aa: CASSTGQALTYEQYF
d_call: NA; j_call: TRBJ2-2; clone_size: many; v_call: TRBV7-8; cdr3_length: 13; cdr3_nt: TGTGCCATCAGGCAGGGGAACACCGGGGAGCTGTTTTTT; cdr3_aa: CAIRQGNTGELFF
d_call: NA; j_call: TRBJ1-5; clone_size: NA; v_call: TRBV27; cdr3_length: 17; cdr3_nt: TGTGCCAGCACCCCCCGCGGGGCGCCGAATTCCAATCAGCCCCAGCATTTT; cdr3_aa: CASTPRGAPNSNQPQHF
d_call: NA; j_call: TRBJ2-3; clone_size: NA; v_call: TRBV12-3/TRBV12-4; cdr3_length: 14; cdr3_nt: TGTGCCAGCAGTTTGAGTGGGGCAGGAGATACGCAGTATTTT; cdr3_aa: CASSLSGAGDTQYF
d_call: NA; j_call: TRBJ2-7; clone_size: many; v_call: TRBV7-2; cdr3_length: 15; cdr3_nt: TGTGCCAGCAGCTTAGATCGCGCACGCGCTACCGAGCAGTACTTC; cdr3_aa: CASSLDRARATEQYF
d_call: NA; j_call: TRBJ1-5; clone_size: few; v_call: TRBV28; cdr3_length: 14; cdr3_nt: TGTGCCAGCAGTTTCGAGGACCTGAATCGGCCCCAGCATTTT; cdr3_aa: CASSFEDLNRPQHF
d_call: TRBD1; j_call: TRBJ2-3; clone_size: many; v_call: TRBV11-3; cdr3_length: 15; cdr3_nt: TGTGCCAGCAGTGGCGGGACAGGGACGTCAGATACGCAGTATTTT; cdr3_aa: CASSGGTGTSDTQYF
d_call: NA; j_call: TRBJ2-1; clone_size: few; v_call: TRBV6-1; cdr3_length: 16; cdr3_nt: TGTGCCAGCAGTGATGTAGGGGCGTCCGTTTACAATGAGCAGTTCTTC; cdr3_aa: CASSDVGASVYNEQFF
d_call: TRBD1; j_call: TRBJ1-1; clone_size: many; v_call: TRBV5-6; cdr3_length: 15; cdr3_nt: TGTGCCAGCAGCTTAGCAGGGGGGCCGAACACTGAAGCTTTCTTT; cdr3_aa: CASSLAGGPNTEAFF
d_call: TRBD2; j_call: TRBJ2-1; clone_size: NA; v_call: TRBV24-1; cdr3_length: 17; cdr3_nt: TGTGCCACCAGTGAGGAGGGGACTAGCGGTTCCTACAATGAGCAGTTCTTC; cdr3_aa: CATSEEGTSGSYNEQFF
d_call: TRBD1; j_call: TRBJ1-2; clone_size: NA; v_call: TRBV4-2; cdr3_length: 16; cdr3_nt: TGTGCCAGCAGCCATCCCGGGACAGGAGCTAACTATGGCTACACCTTC; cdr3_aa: CASSHPGTGANYGYTF
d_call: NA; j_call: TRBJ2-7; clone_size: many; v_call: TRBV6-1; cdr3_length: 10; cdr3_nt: TGTGCCAGCAGTGATGACGAGCAGTACTTC; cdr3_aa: CASSDDEQYF
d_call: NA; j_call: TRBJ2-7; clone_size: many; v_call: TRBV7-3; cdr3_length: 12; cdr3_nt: TGTGCCAGCAGCGTCCCCGGGTACGAGCAGTACTTC; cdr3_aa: CASSVPGYEQYF
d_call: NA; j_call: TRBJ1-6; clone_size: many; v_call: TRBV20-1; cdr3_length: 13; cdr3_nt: TGCAGTGCTCGTCCTACGGGGAATTCACCCCTCCACTTT; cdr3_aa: CSARPTGNSPLHF
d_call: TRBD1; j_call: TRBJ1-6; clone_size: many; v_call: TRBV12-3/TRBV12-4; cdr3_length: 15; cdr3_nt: TGTGCCAGCAGTCCTGGACAGGGATATAATTCACCCCTCCACTTT; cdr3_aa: CASSPGQGYNSPLHF
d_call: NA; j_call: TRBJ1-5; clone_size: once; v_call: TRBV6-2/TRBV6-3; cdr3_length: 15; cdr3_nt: TGTGCCAGCAGTCCCATGGGACTAGGAACAGATACGCAGCATTTT; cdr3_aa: CASSPMGLGTDTQHF
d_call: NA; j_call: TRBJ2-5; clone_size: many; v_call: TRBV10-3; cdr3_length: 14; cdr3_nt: TGTGCCATCAGTGAGTTTTCGAGTCAAGAGACCCAGTACTTC; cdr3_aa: CAISEFSSQETQYF
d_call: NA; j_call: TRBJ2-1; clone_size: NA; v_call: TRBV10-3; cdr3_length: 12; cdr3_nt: TGTGCCATCAGTAACGACGGGAATGAGCAGTTCTTC; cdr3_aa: CAISNDGNEQFF
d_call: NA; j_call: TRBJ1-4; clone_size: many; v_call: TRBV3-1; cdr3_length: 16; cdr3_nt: TGTGCCAGCAGCCAAGGCCGAGGAGCAACTAATGAAAAACTGTTTTTT; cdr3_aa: CASSQGRGATNEKLFF
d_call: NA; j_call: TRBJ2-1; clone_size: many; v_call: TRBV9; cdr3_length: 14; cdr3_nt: TGTGCCAGCAGCGGGAGGTCGCCCTACAATGAGCAGTTCTTC; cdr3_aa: CASSGRSPYNEQFF
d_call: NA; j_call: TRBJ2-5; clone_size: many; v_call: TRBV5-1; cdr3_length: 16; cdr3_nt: TGCGCCAGCAGCCCGACGATACAGGGCCTTTCAGAGACCCAGTACTTC; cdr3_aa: CASSPTIQGLSETQYF
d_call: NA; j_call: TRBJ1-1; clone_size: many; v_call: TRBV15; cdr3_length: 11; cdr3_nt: TGTGCCACCAGCGCCCGGGATGAAGCTTTCTTT; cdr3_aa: CATSARDEAFF
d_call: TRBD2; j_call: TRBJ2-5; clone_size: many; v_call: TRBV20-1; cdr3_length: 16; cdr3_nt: TGCAGTGCTAGAGATTATAGGCTAGCGGAGAGTGGGACCCAGTACTTC; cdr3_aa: CSARDYRLAESGTQYF
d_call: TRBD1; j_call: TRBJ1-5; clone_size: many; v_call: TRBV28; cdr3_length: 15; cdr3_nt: TGTGCCAGCAGGATCGGGACAGGCAACAATCAGCCCCAGCATTTT; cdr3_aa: CASRIGTGNNQPQHF
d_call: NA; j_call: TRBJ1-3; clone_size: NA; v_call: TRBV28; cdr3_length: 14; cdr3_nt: TGTGCCAGCAGTGTTACCCACTCTGGAAACACCATATATTTT; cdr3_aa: CASSVTHSGNTIYF
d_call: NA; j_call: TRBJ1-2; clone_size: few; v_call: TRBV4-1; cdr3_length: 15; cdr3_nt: TGCGCCAGCAGCCAAGTGGTGTCGGCGGGCTATGGCTACACCTTC; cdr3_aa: CASSQVVSAGYGYTF
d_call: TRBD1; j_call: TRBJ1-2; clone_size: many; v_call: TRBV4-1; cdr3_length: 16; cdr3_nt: TGCGCCAGCAGCCCAGCCGACAGGGCGACTAACTATGGCTACACCTTC; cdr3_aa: CASSPADRATNYGYTF
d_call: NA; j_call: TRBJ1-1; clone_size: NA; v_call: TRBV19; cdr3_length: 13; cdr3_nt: TGTGCCACGAGGGACTTTGGGAACACTGAAGCTTTCTTT; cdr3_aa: CATRDFGNTEAFF
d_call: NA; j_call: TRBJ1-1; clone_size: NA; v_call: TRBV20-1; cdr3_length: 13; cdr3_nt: TGCAGTGCTAGAGGGACAGTGAACACTGAAGCTTTCTTT; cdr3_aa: CSARGTVNTEAFF
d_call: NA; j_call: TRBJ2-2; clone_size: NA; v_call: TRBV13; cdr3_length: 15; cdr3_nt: TGTGCCAGCAGCTCCGGGGGCCTAGCGGCCGGGGAGCTGTTTTTT; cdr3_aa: CASSSGGLAAGELFF
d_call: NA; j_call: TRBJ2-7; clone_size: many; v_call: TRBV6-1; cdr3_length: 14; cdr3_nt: TGTGCCAGCAATCGAGACCTGGGGGCAGCGGAGCAGTACTTC; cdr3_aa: CASNRDLGAAEQYF
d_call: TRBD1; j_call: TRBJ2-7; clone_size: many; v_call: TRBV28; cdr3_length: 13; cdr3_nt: TGTGCCAGCAGATGGACAGGGCTCGACGAGCAGTACTTC; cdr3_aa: CASRWTGLDEQYF
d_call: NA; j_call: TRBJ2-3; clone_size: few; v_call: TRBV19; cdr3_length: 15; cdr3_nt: TGTGCCAGTAATCGTCAGGGCTCCACCGCAGATACGCAGTATTTT; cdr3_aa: CASNRQGSTADTQYF
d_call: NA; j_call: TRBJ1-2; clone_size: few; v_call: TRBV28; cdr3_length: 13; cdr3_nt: TGTGCCGGGGGTCGGATAGAGGGCTATGGCTACACCTTC; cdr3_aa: CAGGRIEGYGYTF
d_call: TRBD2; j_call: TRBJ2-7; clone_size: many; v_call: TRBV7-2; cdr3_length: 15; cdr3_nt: TGTGCCAGCAGCAAGGGACTAGCGTACCGCTACGAGCAGTACTTC; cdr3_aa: CASSKGLAYRYEQYF
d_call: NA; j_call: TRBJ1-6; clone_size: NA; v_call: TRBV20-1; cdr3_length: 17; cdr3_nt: TGCAGTGCTAGAGATCTGGCCGCGAGCTCCTATAATTCACCCCTCCACTTT; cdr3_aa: CSARDLAASSYNSPLHF